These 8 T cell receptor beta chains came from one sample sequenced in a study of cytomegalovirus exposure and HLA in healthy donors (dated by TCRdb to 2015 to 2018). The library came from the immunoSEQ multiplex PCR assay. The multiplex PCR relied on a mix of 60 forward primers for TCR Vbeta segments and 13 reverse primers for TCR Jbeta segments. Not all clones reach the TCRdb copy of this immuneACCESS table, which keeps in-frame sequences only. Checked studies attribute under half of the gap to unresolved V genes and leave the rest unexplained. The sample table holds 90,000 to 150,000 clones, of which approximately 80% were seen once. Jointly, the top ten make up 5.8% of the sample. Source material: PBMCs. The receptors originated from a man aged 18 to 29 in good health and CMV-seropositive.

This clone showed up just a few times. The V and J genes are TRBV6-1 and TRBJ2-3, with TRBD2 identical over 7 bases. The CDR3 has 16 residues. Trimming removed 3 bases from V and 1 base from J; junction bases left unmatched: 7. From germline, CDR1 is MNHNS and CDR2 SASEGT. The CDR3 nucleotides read TGTGCCAGCAGTGATCGTCTCCGGGGGGGCACAGATACGCAGTATTTT. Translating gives CASSDRLRGGTDTQYF.

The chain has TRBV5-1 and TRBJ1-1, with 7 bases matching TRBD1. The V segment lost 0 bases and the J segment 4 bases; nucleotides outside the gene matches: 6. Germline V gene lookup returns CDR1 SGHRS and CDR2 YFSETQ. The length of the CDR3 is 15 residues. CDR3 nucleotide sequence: TGCGCCAGCAGCTTGGCCTTCCAGGGGGGCACTGAAGCTTTCTTT. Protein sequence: CASSLAFQGGTEAFF.

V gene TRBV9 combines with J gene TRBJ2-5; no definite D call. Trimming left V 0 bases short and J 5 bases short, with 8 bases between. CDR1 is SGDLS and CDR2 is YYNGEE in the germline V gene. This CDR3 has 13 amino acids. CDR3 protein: CASSVAPPETQYF. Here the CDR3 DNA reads TGTGCCAGCAGCGTAGCCCCCCCGGAGACCCAGTACTTC.

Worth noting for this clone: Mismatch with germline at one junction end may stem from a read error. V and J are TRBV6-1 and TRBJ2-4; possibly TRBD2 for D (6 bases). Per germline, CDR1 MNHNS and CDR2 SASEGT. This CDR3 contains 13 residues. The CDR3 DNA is TGTGCCAGCAGTGTGTCAGGGAGGAACAGTCAGTACTTC. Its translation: CASSVSGRNSQYF.

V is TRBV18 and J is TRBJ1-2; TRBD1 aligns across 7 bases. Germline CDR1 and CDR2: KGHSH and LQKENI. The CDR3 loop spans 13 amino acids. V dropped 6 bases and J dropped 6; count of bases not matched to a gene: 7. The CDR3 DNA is TGTGCCAGCTCGCCCCAGGGGGAAAATGGCTACACCTTC. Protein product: CASSPQGENGYTF.

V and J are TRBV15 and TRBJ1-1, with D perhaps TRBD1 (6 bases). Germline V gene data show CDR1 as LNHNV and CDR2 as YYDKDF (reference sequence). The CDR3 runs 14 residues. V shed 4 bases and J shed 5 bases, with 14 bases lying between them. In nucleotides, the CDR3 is TGTGCCACCAGCAACAAACAGGGTCTGACTGAAGCTTTCTTT. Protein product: CATSNKQGLTEAFF.

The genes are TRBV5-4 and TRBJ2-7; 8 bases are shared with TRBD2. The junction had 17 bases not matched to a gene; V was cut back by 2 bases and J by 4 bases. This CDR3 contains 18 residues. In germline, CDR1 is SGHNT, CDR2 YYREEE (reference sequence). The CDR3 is CASSFQHQFGREAYEQYF. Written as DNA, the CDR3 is TGTGCCAGCAGCTTCCAACACCAATTTGGGCGGGAGGCGTACGAGCAGTACTTC.

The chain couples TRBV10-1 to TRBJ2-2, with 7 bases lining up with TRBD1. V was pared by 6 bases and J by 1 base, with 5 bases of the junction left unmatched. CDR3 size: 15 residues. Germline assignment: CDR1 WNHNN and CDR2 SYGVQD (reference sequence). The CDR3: CASSKGQRNTGELFF. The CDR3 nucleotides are TGCGCCAGCAGCAAGGGACAGCGGAACACCGGGGAGCTGTTTTTT.